This T cell receptor beta chain stems from a study of T cells expressing NK-cell markers. Study-wide context: In sorted CD3+CD56+NKG2C+, CD3+CD56+NKG2C- and CD3+CD56-NKG2C+ T cells, TCR beta repertoires were obtained. With respect to HCMV, most of the eight sequenced donors were seropositive, and one was seronegative.

General study results and limits: The contribution of dominant NKG2C+ clonotypes to CD8+ T cells in roughly six donors was roughly 1.0-7.0%.

Production of TCR beta cDNA relied on 5'RACE template switching with UMIs. From its re-call of the 5' RACE reads, TCRdb lists each CDR3 protein once, without DNA. The data show 350,000 to 500,000 distinct CDR3 sequences, and the top ten clones hold roughly 8%. The CDR3 has 15 residues. Looked up from germline, CDR1 is DFQATT and CDR2 is SNEGSKA (reference sequence). For this clonotype: The target antigen is unknown.

Sequences were obtained from blood T cells: a sorted CD56 or NKG2C T cell subset, CD4+ or CD8+ T cells, or bulk PBMC T cells (not recorded which). The chain is built from TRBV20-1 and TRBJ1-2. This TCR came from a woman between 18 and 75 years old in good health. CDR3 sequence: CSARGPPNRPYGYTF.